A selection of T cell receptor beta chains follows, all from one sample in a study of blood T cell repertoires in COVID-19. Some clones are missing from TCRdb's copy, which holds only in-frame ones; the method was immunoSEQ multiplex PCR. The table records 290,000 or so clones, approximately 90% of them present only once. Material for sequencing was PBMCs or T cells enriched from blood (not recorded which). Receptors originate from a woman in her twenties or thirties who had recovered from COVID-19. CDR3s include the opening cysteine and the closing phenylalanine or tryptophan. D genes are given only for firm matches.

DNA	CDR3	V	length	J	D
TGTGCCAGCAGTCTACAGGGGCATGCGATTAGCAATCAGCCCCAGCATTTT	CASSLQGHAISNQPQHF	TRBV6-6	17	TRBJ1-5	TRBD1
TGTGCCAGCGACAAAGGTTCTGGAAACACCATATATTTT	CASDKGSGNTIYF	TRBV10-3	13	TRBJ1-3	NA
TGTGCCAGCAGCCGGACTAGCGGGACCCACAATGAGCAGTTCTTC	CASSRTSGTHNEQFF	TRBV7-2	15	TRBJ2-1	TRBD2
TGTGCCAGCAGCGTAGTAGAGGGCCCAGCTTTCTTT	CASSVVEGPAFF	TRBV9	12	TRBJ1-1	NA
TGTGCCAGCAGTTACGGTCCCGGGAGCTCCTACAATGAGCAGTTCTTC	CASSYGPGSSYNEQFF	TRBV6-2/TRBV6-3	16	TRBJ2-1	NA
TGCGCCAGCAGCTTGGGAGGGCGCTCCTACAATGAGCAGTTCTTC	CASSLGGRSYNEQFF	TRBV4-3	15	TRBJ2-1	TRBD2
TGTGCCAGTACTACCAGCGGGGGCGAATTGTATGGCTACACCTTC	CASTTSGGELYGYTF	TRBV19	15	TRBJ1-2	NA
TGCGCCAGCAACCCTGCTCTAGCGGGAGGGGGTGATACGCAGTATTTT	CASNPALAGGGDTQYF	TRBV5-1	16	TRBJ2-3	TRBD2
TGTGCCAGCAGCGGAACAGGGGTTGGGACCAAAAACATTCAGTACTTC	CASSGTGVGTKNIQYF	TRBV2	16	TRBJ2-4	TRBD1
TGTGCCAGCAGCCCCGGAGCTTGGAGCCCGATCTCTGGAAACACCATATATTTT	CASSPGAWSPISGNTIYF	TRBV13	18	TRBJ1-3	NA
TGTGCCAGTAATTCGGGGGGTGCTGAAGCTTTCTTT	CASNSGGAEAFF	TRBV19	12	TRBJ1-1	NA
TGTGCCAGCAGCTTGGGAGGAGGGCATCAGCCCCAGCATTTT	CASSLGGGHQPQHF	TRBV5-6	14	TRBJ1-5	NA
TGTGCCTGGAGTGTAGGTAGAGGAGGGGCAACAGATACGCAGTATTTT	CAWSVGRGGATDTQYF	TRBV30	16	TRBJ2-3	NA
TGTGCCACCAGTGATGCGACCGGGACTTCCTATGGCTACACCTTC	CATSDATGTSYGYTF	TRBV24-1	15	TRBJ1-2	NA
TGTGCCTGGAGTGCAGCGTACGAGCAGTACTTC	CAWSAAYEQYF	TRBV30	11	TRBJ2-7	NA
TGTGCCAGTAGTACCGACAGGGCTCGCGGCTACACCTTC	CASSTDRARGYTF	TRBV19	13	TRBJ1-2	TRBD1
TGCGCCAGCAGCCATTCCCCCTCCACTCATAGTACGAGAACGGGAGCCTACAATGAGCAGTTCTTC	CASSHSPSTHSTRTGAYNEQFF	TRBV4-3	22	TRBJ2-1	NA
TGTGCCAGCAGCCGTGACAGCCACGAGCAGTACTTC	CASSRDSHEQYF	TRBV14	12	TRBJ2-7	NA
TGTGCCAGCAGCTCCTCGTATGAGCAGTTCTTC	CASSSSYEQFF	TRBV5-4	11	TRBJ2-1	NA
TGTGCCAGCAGCTCGGGACAGAGCACCTACGAGCAGTACTTC	CASSSGQSTYEQYF	TRBV11-1	14	TRBJ2-7	TRBD1